The 31 T cell receptor beta chains presented below share a single source sample, sequenced in a study of shared clonotypes between healthy human individuals. CD45RO-negative, CCR7-selected cells formed the naive CD8 fraction, which excluded terminally differentiated effector memory CD45RA+ cells. Data came from immunoSEQ multiplex PCR; TCRdb stores just in-frame clones and leaves some out. The repertoire holds a few hundred thousand clones, with 95% to 96% as singletons. The sample consisted of naive CD8+ T cells sorted from blood. The receptors stem from a woman aged 25 to 45 in good health.

This clone was seen a single time. This chain uses TRBV29-1 with TRBJ2-7; 9 nucleotides line up with TRBD1. After removal of 4 bases from V and 4 bases from J, the junction contained 2 bases not matched to a gene. Germline V gene sequence: CDR1 SQVTM, CDR2 ANQGSEA. The CDR3 extends over 12 amino acids. The CDR3 nucleotides are TGCAGCGTTGGGGACAGGGAGTACGAGCAGTACTTC. Its protein is CSVGDREYEQYF.

CDR3 sequence reads: CASSSQGWAEAFF. The CDR3, as DNA: TGTGCCAGCAGCTCGCAGGGATGGGCTGAAGCTTTCTTT. The chain carries TRBV7-6 and TRBJ1-1, with D maybe TRBD1 (5 bases). The V gene's germline CDR1 is SGHVS and CDR2 FNYEAQ. Trimming shortened V by 4 bases and J by 6 bases, and 12 bases separated the two germline ends. This CDR3 has 13 residues.

J is TRBJ1-2 and V is TRBV7-9; TRBD1 matches at 9 bases. With V trimmed by 5 bases and J by 7 bases, 14 bases remained unmatched. This CDR3 spans 16 amino acids. Germline V lookup: CDR1 SEHNR, CDR2 FQNEAQ (reference sequence). The CDR3 region is CASSGRVPGQGGGYTF. The CDR3 DNA follows: TGTGCCAGCAGCGGAAGAGTGCCGGGACAGGGTGGTGGCTACACCTTC.

The genes are TRBV6-5 and TRBJ1-2; D uncertain. Germline V gene data show CDR1 as MNHEY and CDR2 as SVGAGI. The CDR3 covers 14 residues. Trimming shortened V by 2 bases and J by 4 bases, and 11 bases separated the two germline ends. CDR3 loop: CASSYDRAAYGYTF. The DNA of the CDR3 is TGTGCCAGCAGTTACGATAGGGCAGCCTATGGCTACACCTTC.

The sample holds one count of this clone. CDR3 amino acids: CASSLGTSGSEQYF. Written as DNA, the CDR3 is TGTGCCAGCAGCTTGGGGACTAGCGGGAGCGAGCAGTACTTC. The chain uses TRBV5-4 and TRBJ2-7, with 13 nucleotides matching TRBD2. With 0 bases clipped from V and 6 bases from J, the junction kept 0 bases outside the gene matches. Germline V CDR1 and CDR2: SGHNT, YYREEE (reference sequence). This CDR3 has 14 amino acids. The full variable domain, with the rest looked up from reference TRBV5-4 and TRBJ2-7, is ETGVTQSPTHLIKTRGQQVTLRCSSQSGHNTVSWYQQALGQGPQFIFQYYREEENGRGNFPPRFSGLQFPNYSSELNVNALELDDSALYLCASSLGTSGSEQYFGPGTRLTVT.

This sequence joins TRBV11-2 and TRBJ2-7, with 8 bases fitting TRBD1. This CDR3 comprises 13 residues. V dropped 5 bases and J dropped 3; count of bases not matched to a gene: 3. CDR1 and CDR2 from the germline V gene are SGHAT and FQNNGV. The DNA for the CDR3 is TGTGCCAGCAGCGTCGGACAGGGCTACGAGCAGTACTTC. This sequence encodes CASSVGQGYEQYF.

V gene TRBV19 combines with J gene TRBJ1-1; D not resolved. CDR3 length: 13 residues. CDR1 is LNHDA, CDR2 SQIVND, per germline (reference sequence). Trimming shortened V by 6 bases and J by 3 bases, and 11 bases separated the two germline ends. This CDR3 is CASSQASYTEAFF. The DNA for the CDR3 is TGTGCCAGTAGCCAAGCTAGTTACACTGAAGCTTTCTTT.

This chain joins TRBV6-6 and TRBJ1-5; D unresolved. Trimming removed 1 base at V and 4 bases at J, with 2 bases between. CDR1 is MNHNY, CDR2 SVGAGI, per germline (reference sequence). This CDR3 contains 12 residues. The CDR3 here is CASSYWNQPQHF. Written as DNA, the CDR3 is TGTGCCAGCAGTTACTGGAATCAGCCCCAGCATTTT.

The chain recombines TRBV6-5 with TRBJ2-7; unclear D gene. Trimming left V 3 bases short and J 6 bases short, with 12 bases between. The CDR3 consists of 13 residues. The germline gives CDR1 MNHEY, CDR2 SVGAGI. CDR3 region: CASSYGPWVEQYF. As DNA, the CDR3 is TGTGCCAGCAGTTATGGACCCTGGGTCGAGCAGTACTTC.

The chain couples TRBV27 to TRBJ2-4, with 7 nucleotides matching TRBD1. There are 13 residues in the CDR3. Germline trimming cut 8 bases from V and 7 bases from J; bases unmatched to any gene: 8. Germline V CDR1 and CDR2: MNHEY, SMNVEV (reference sequence). The CDR3 loop reads CASGPRGSNIQYF. CDR3 DNA: TGTGCCAGCGGCCCCAGGGGGTCCAACATTCAGTACTTC.

The chain employs TRBV10-3 and TRBJ1-5; TRBD1 aligns across 8 bases. The CDR3 spans 16 residues. Trimming cost V 0 bases and J 4 bases; bases outside gene matches: 5. Germline V gene sequence: CDR1 ENHRY, CDR2 SYGVKD. The CDR3 DNA follows: TGTGCCATCAGTGAGTCGGGACAGGATGGGAATCAGCCCCAGCATTTT. This translates into CAISESGQDGNQPQHF.

V gene TRBV13 combines with J gene TRBJ2-7; TRBD2 agrees at 10 bases. The CDR3 has 15 amino acids. CDR1 and CDR2 from the germline V gene are PRHDT and FYEKMQ (reference sequence). Trimming removed 5 bases from V and 4 bases from J; junction bases left unmatched: 8. The CDR3 sequence: CASSPTGLASYEQYF. The CDR3 DNA sequence: TGTGCCAGCAGCCCGACGGGACTAGCGTCTTACGAGCAGTACTTC. Full variable domain (remainder filled in from reference TRBV13 and TRBJ2-7): AAGVIQSPRHLIKEKRETATLKCYPIPRHDTVYWYQQGPGQDPQFLISFYEKMQSDKGSIPDRFSAQQFSDYHSELNMSSLELGDSALYFCASSPTGLASYEQYFGPGTRLTVT.

The CDR3 DNA reads TGTGCCACCAAAGGGGCTTCCTACGAGCAGTACTTC. It is translated as CATKGASYEQYF. The V gene is TRBV15, the J gene TRBJ2-7; D possibly corresponds to TRBD1 (5 bases). The V gene's germline CDR1 is LNHNV and CDR2 YYDKDF (reference sequence). This CDR3 region has 12 residues. The V end was cut by 7 bases, the J end by 1 base, with 8 bases between.

The CDR3 nucleotides are TGTGCCATCAGTGAGACCTCCGGGGGCTGGGAGACCCAGTACTTC. This encodes CAISETSGGWETQYF. The chain recombines TRBV10-3 with TRBJ2-5, with D perhaps matching TRBD1 or TRBD2 (6 bases each). The germline V gene has CDR1 ENHRY and CDR2 SYGVKD. The CDR3 is made up of 15 amino acids. Trimming cost V 2 bases and J 5 bases, with 15 bases left between them.

In regard to this clone: The sample has other DNA sequences that encode this CDR3 too. This rearrangement joins TRBV10-2 to TRBJ2-7; D unclear. This CDR3 has 11 amino acids. V lost 3 bases and J 3 bases, leaving 3 bases between the germline ends. Germline CDR1 WSHSY, CDR2 SAAADI. CDR3 nucleotides: TGCGCCAGCAGTGACAGCTACGAGCAGTACTTC. It is translated as CASSDSYEQYF.

This chain joins TRBV21-1 and TRBJ2-2; the D segment call TRBD2 is taken from the table without a DNA check. TRBV21-1 is recorded as a pseudogene. This CDR3 spans 15 amino acids. Here the CDR3 reads CASSKVAANTGELFF. As DNA, the CDR3 is TGTGCCAGCAGCAAAGTAGCGGCTAACACCGGGGAGCTGTTTTTT.

V and J are TRBV5-1 and TRBJ2-5; D tentatively reads TRBD1 or TRBD2 (5 bases each). The DNA matches TRBJ2-7 better at its end, which makes the J call doubtful. The CDR3 is 13 residues long. Germline CDR1 and CDR2: SGHRS and YFSETQ. The CDR3 DNA reads as TGCGCCAGCAGCGACCGGGACGTCAACGAGCAGTACTTC. Its protein is CASSDRDVNEQYF.

This chain joins TRBV10-2 and TRBJ2-7; no clear D gene. V was cut by 1 base and J by 4 bases, with 17 bases left in between. Germline CDR1 reads WSHSY; CDR2 reads SAAADI. The CDR3 is 16 amino acids. CDR3 nucleotide sequence: TGCGCCAGCAGTGAGTTGGAGACAAGTAGGTGGTACGAGCAGTACTTC. It codes for CASSELETSRWYEQYF.

A remark on this clone: Other DNA sequences within the sample encode an identical CDR3. CDR3 residues: CASSVSGSYEQYF. The DNA of the CDR3 is TGTGCCAGCAGCGTCAGCGGCTCCTACGAGCAGTACTTC. The V call is TRBV9, the J call TRBJ2-7; tentative D call: TRBD2 (5 bases). Germline-derived CDR1 and CDR2 are SGDLS and YYNGEE. Trimming left V 2 bases short and J 0 bases short, with 6 bases between. CDR3 length: 13 amino acids.

J is TRBJ1-2 and V is TRBV5-6; D is ambiguous. Germline V gene sequence: CDR1 SGHDT, CDR2 YYEEEE. V was trimmed by 0 bases and J by 2 bases, leaving 11 bases between them. The CDR3 extends over 15 amino acids. The CDR3 protein is CASSLEARWNYGYTF. CDR3 sequence (DNA): TGTGCCAGCAGCTTGGAAGCCAGGTGGAACTATGGCTACACCTTC.

J is TRBJ1-5 and V is TRBV5-6; D call uncertain. V was cut by 1 base and J by 3 bases, with 11 bases left in between. CDR3 length: 15 amino acids. Germline values: CDR1 SGHDT, CDR2 YYEEEE. The CDR3 reads CASSLIGDPNQPQHF. The CDR3 DNA is TGTGCCAGCAGCTTGATCGGGGATCCCAATCAGCCCCAGCATTTT.

The chain employs TRBV28 and TRBJ2-7, with TRBD2 matching over 7 bases. The V segment lost 7 bases and the J segment 5 bases; nucleotides outside the gene matches: 5. The CDR3 length is 12 residues. CDR1 is MDHEN and CDR2 is SYDVKM in the germline V gene. The CDR3 region has the DNA TGTGCCAGCACGACTAGCAGCGACGAGCAGTACTTC. Its translation: CASTTSSDEQYF.

The chain has TRBV19 and TRBJ2-7; D is undetermined. Germline V gives CDR1 LNHDA, CDR2 SQIVND (reference sequence). The CDR3 sequence is 10 residues long. The CDR3 loop reads CAVGMGEQYF. The CDR3 bases are TGTGCTGTGGGTATGGGCGAGCAGTACTTC.

To note about this clone: Other DNA sequences within the sample encode an identical CDR3. The chain links TRBV15 to TRBJ2-5; maybe TRBD1 (5 bases). The CDR3 covers 12 residues. Germline V gene sequence: CDR1 LNHNV, CDR2 YYDKDF (reference sequence). The germline V and J ends were trimmed by 0 bases and 8 bases, with 7 bases remaining between them. Written as DNA, the CDR3 is TGTGCCACCAGCAGAGAAGGGGAAACCCAGTACTTC. Encoded protein: CATSREGETQYF. The full variable domain, rest sourced from reference TRBV15 and TRBJ2-5, is DAMVIQNPRYQVTQFGKPVTLSCSQTLNHNVMYWYQQKSSQAPKLLFHYYDKDFNNEADTPDNFQSRRPNTSFCFLDIRSPGLGDTAMYLCATSREGETQYFGPGTRLLVL.

The chain has TRBV7-9 and TRBJ1-2, with D hard to call. The V and J ends lost 2 bases and 5 bases respectively, with 9 bases between them. The CDR3 sequence is 13 residues long. Germline loops: CDR1 SEHNR, CDR2 FQNEAQ (reference sequence). CDR3: CASSLSTEYGYTF. CDR3 in DNA: TGTGCCAGCAGCTTATCAACAGAATATGGCTACACCTTC.

In DNA form, the CDR3 reads TGTGCCACCAGCAACGGCATTGGTGAGGGGAACACTGAAGCTTTCTTT. Protein product: CATSNGIGEGNTEAFF. The chain is built from TRBV15 and TRBJ1-1; D not resolved. This CDR3 contains 16 residues. Deletions cut 4 bases from V and 1 base from J, with 16 bases between. Looked up from germline, CDR1 is LNHNV and CDR2 is YYDKDF (reference sequence).

This clone has a single count. The chain is built from TRBV27 and TRBJ2-3, with 8 bases identical to TRBD2. The CDR3 has 16 amino acids. Germline values: CDR1 MNHEY, CDR2 SMNVEV (reference sequence). Trimming took 2 bases from V and 0 from J; bases not matched to a gene: 4. CDR3 region: CASSLTSGVSTDTQYF. CDR3 nucleotide sequence: TGTGCCAGCAGTTTAACTAGCGGAGTTAGCACAGATACGCAGTATTTT.

V usage is TRBV28 and J usage is TRBJ1-5; TRBD1 matches at 9 bases. J was trimmed by 3 bases and V by 10 bases; bases with no gene match: 10. This CDR3 is built from 15 residues. Germline-derived CDR1 and CDR2 are MDHEN and SYDVKM. The DNA for the CDR3 is TGTGCCATAGGGGAACAGGGGGCTTACAATCAGCCCCAGCATTTT. This sequence encodes CAIGEQGAYNQPQHF.

The V and J genes are TRBV19 and TRBJ2-5; D is uncertain. Deletions cut 2 bases from V and 11 bases from J, with 18 bases between. The CDR3 is 14 amino acids. Germline CDR1 reads LNHDA; CDR2 reads SQIVND (reference sequence). The DNA of the CDR3 is TGTGCCAGTAGTATATTGGCCCCCCCGGCGGAGCAGTACTTC. It codes for CASSILAPPAEQYF. Full variable domain (rest looked up from reference TRBV19 and TRBJ2-5): DGGITQSPKYLFRKEGQNVTLSCEQNLNHDAMYWYRQDPGQGLRLIYYSQIVNDFQKGDIAEGYSVSREKKESFPLTVTSAQKNPTAFYLCASSILAPPAEQYFGPGTRLLVL.

The chain is built from TRBV18 and TRBJ1-1; D gene unclear. The CDR3 sequence is 13 residues long. Trimming left V 6 bases short and J 2 bases short, with 10 bases between. The germline gives CDR1 KGHSH, CDR2 LQKENI. The CDR3 is CASSPTPNTEAFF. The DNA of the CDR3 is TGTGCCAGCTCCCCTACACCCAACACTGAAGCTTTCTTT. The full variable domain, rest sourced from reference TRBV18 and TRBJ1-1, is NAGVMQNPRHLVRRRGQEARLRCSPMKGHSHVYWYRQLPEEGLKFMVYLQKENIIDESGMPKERFSAEFPKEGPSILRIQQVVRGDSAAYFCASSPTPNTEAFFGQGTRLTVV.

The count of this clone is one. The chain has TRBV28 and TRBJ1-1; 9 bases line up with TRBD1. CDR1 MDHEN and CDR2 SYDVKM come from the germline V gene. The V segment lost 4 bases and the J segment 8 bases; nucleotides outside the gene matches: 8. The CDR3 has 14 residues. The CDR3 sequence is CASSYDRGDSEAFF. In DNA form, the CDR3 reads TGTGCCAGCAGTTATGACAGGGGGGATTCGGAAGCTTTCTTT.